This TCR beta chain comes out of a study of cytomegalovirus exposure and HLA in healthy donors. PCR amplification relied on 60 Vbeta primers (plus 13 Jbeta primers). Sequencing was performed with immunoSEQ multiplex PCR; in TCRdb, only in-frame clones are kept and a portion is missing. The sample has under 250,000 clones; 78% are singletons. General study points: It is likely that the observed cluster of highly shared sequence variants was a sequencing artifact.

For this clone: The target antigen is unknown.

This clonotype was sampled from a boy between 10 and 17 years old in good health and CMV-seronegative. The sequencing input was PBMCs.

This chain's CDR3 is CASSQVSPSNYGYTF. The CDR3 nucleotides read TGCGCCAGCAGCCAGGTCTCTCCCAGTAACTATGGCTACACCTTC. This chain uses TRBV4-1 with TRBJ1-2; no clear D gene. Deletions cut 3 bases from V and 1 base from J, with 12 bases between. The CDR3 is 15 amino acids. The germline CDR1 and CDR2 sequences are MGHRA and YSYEKL.